This TCR beta chain originates from a study of shared clonotypes between healthy human individuals. Study-level results: Non-shared clonotypes had lower generation probabilities than those shared by all four donors. Among donors, clonotype sharing was expected to be affected by sequencing depth.

Trimming left V 5 bases short and J 5 bases short, with 7 bases between. Germline CDR1 reads SGHTA; CDR2 reads FQGNSA. The CDR3 covers 12 residues. Selected positively for CCR7 and CD45RO-negative, naive CD8 cells excluded terminally differentiated effector memory CD45RA+ cells. About this clone itself: Its antigen is not identified.

Assay runs were performed at deep level. Genomic DNA per cell subset filled all wells of several immunoSEQ plates. Using immunoSEQ multiplex PCR, the repertoire was profiled, and TCRdb retains in-frame clones only, with some absent. The table records over 2,000,000 clones, 85% to 95% of them present only once. This sequence originates from a man between 18 and 35 years old in good health. Some clones in this sample may be carry-over from other donors' samples. The chain links TRBV7-2 to TRBJ2-1; D might be TRBD1 (5 bases). Sequences were obtained from naive CD8+ T cells from PBMCs. The CDR3 sequence is CASSPRDNEQFF. In nucleotides, the CDR3 is TGTGCCAGCAGCCCCAGGGACAATGAGCAGTTCTTC.